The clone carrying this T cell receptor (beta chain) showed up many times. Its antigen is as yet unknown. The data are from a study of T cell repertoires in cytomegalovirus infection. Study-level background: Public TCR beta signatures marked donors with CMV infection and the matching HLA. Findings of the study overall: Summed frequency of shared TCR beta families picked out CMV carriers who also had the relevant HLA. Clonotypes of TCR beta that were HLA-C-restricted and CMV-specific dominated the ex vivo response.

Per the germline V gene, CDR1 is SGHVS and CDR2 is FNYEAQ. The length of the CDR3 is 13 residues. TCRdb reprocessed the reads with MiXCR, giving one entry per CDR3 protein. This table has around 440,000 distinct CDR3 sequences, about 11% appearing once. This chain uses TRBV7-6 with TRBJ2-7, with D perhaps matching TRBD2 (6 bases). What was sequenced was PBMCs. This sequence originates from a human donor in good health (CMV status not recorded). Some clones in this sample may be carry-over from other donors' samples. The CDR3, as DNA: TGTGTCGTAGCCGGGGGAAACGTCCGGGAGCAGTACTTC. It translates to CVVAGGNVREQYF. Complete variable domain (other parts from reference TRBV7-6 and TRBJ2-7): GAGVSQSPRYKVTKRGQDVALRCDPISGHVSLYWYRQALGQGPEFLTYFNYEAQQDKSGLPNDRFSAERPEGSISTLTIQRTEQRDSAMYRCVVAGGNVREQYFGPGTRLTVT.